The 12 T cell receptor beta chains below come from one sample, sequenced in a study of regulatory T cells in long-lasting Graves disease. HTBI primers from iRepertoire and Arm-PCR of CDR3 regions yielded the TCR beta libraries. TCRdb passed the multiplex PCR reads through MiXCR, listing each CDR3 protein once. The sample lists under 450,000 distinct CDR3 sequences; about a sixth were seen once. Time point noted: newly diagnosed GD, antithyroid drugs for less than 3 months. RNA from PBMCs was the source of the TCR library. This sample also belongs to another study, concerning T cells in Graves' hyperthyroidism and ophthalmopathy.

Here the sequenced sample was peripheral blood mononuclear cells (PBMCs), taken at new diagnosis, from a patient treated with antithyroid drugs. The receptors come from a woman between 18 and 29 years old with Graves disease.

The V call is TRBV20-1, the J call TRBJ1-2; a weak D match, TRBD1 (6 bases). Germline V CDR1 and CDR2: DFQATT, SNEGSKA (reference sequence). V lost 3 bases and J 9 bases, leaving 26 bases between the germline ends. The CDR3 has 16 amino acids. CDR3 loop: CSARYDQGQPDSRYTF. The CDR3 nucleotides are TGCAGTGCTAGGTATGATCAAGGACAGCCGGACAGCCGCTACACCTTC.

This clonotype turned up a few times. This may stem from a read error, because a much larger clone lies one nucleotide away. In DNA form, the CDR3 reads TGTGCCAGCAGCTTAGTACCCCAGGGGGATGGCAATGAGCAGTCCTTC. Translating gives CASSLVPQGDGNEQSF. The rearrangement joins TRBV11-2 to TRBJ2-1; TRBD1 agrees at 7 bases. Per germline, CDR1 SGHAT and CDR2 FQNNGV. The CDR3 totals 16 residues.

This clonotype was detected many times. The V call is TRBV15, the J call TRBJ2-3; 8 nucleotides line up with TRBD2. With V trimmed by 0 bases and J by 0 bases, 8 bases remained unmatched. This CDR3 has 18 amino acids. The germline V gene has CDR1 LNHNV and CDR2 YYDKDF (reference sequence). The CDR3 DNA follows: TGTGCCACCAGCAGAGAGCCCGAAGCGGGGGCTAGCACAGATACGCAGTATTTT. It codes for CATSREPEAGASTDTQYF.

This clonotype was seen more than once but under ten times. The gene calls are TRBV19 and TRBJ1-1, with 7 bases that match TRBD1. V lost 3 bases to trimming and J lost 2 bases; unmatched junction nucleotides: 3. The CDR3 is made up of 14 amino acids. Germline values: CDR1 LNHDA, CDR2 SQIVND (reference sequence). The DNA of the CDR3 is TGTGCCAGTAGTATGGGACAGACAAACACTGAAGCTTTCTTT. Its protein product is CASSMGQTNTEAFF.

This clonotype was seen only a few times. J is TRBJ2-7 and V is TRBV5-1; D not certain. The germline CDR1 and CDR2 sequences are SGHRS and YFSETQ. This CDR3 is 13 amino acids long. The V end was cut by 2 bases, the J end by 6 bases, with 12 bases between. The CDR3 DNA reads TGCGCCAGCAGCTTACGTGTTGCTCTCGAGCAGTACTTC. Translation: CASSLRVALEQYF.

There are many counts of this clonotype. The chain links TRBV12-3 or TRBV12-4 to TRBJ2-5; a weak D match, TRBD2 (6 bases). Trimming removed 3 bases from V and 4 bases from J, with 12 bases in between. The CDR3 runs 14 residues. CDR3 sequence: CASSFVARGETQYF. Here the CDR3 DNA reads TGTGCCAGCAGTTTTGTAGCGCGGGGAGAGACCCAGTACTTC.

This clonotype was recorded at least ten times. The V gene is TRBV5-4, the J gene TRBJ2-1, with 7 bases that match TRBD1. V lost 2 bases to trimming and J lost 5 bases; unmatched junction nucleotides: 4. The CDR3 contains 14 residues. Germline V lookup: CDR1 SGHNT, CDR2 YYREEE (reference sequence). The CDR3 nucleotides are TGTGCCAGCAGCTTAGAACAGGGGAACAATGAGCAGTTCTTC. Protein sequence: CASSLEQGNNEQFF.

Many counts were recorded for this clonotype. This chain connects TRBV20-1 to TRBJ2-7; 7 positions match TRBD2. This CDR3 contains 15 residues. V lost 5 bases to trimming and J lost 3 bases; unmatched junction nucleotides: 13. Per the germline V gene, CDR1 is DFQATT and CDR2 is SNEGSKA (reference sequence). CDR3 residues: CSALPLGRGSYEQYF. The CDR3 nucleotides read TGCAGTGCTCTACCCCTGGGGCGGGGGAGCTACGAGCAGTACTTC.

This chain joins TRBV5-5 and TRBJ2-1, with TRBD2 matching over 7 bases. Germline loops: CDR1 SGHKS, CDR2 YYEKEE (reference sequence). V was clipped by 4 bases and J by 4 bases; unmatched bases: 8. The CDR3 spans 15 residues. CDR3: CASSPPQGLYNEQFF. The CDR3 DNA follows: TGTGCCAGCAGCCCCCCCCAGGGACTATACAATGAGCAGTTCTTC.

The chain's CDR3 is CSASRTDNTEAFF. The CDR3 bases are TGCAGTGCTAGTAGGACGGACAACACTGAAGCTTTCTTT. The J gene is TRBJ1-1, the V gene TRBV20-1, with D uncertain. Germline-derived CDR1 and CDR2 are DFQATT and SNEGSKA (reference sequence). V was pared by 3 bases and J by 2 bases, with 10 bases between. CDR3 length equals 13 residues.

This clonotype was seen many times. This chain connects TRBV27 to TRBJ1-5; D remains unclear. CDR3 size: 18 residues. Between the trimmed V and J ends, which lost 4 bases and 0 bases, there was a span of 19 bases. Germline V gene data show CDR1 as MNHEY and CDR2 as SMNVEV (reference sequence). CDR3 protein: CASSSIPPFPHSNQPQHF. The CDR3 DNA reads as TGTGCCAGCAGTTCTATTCCTCCTTTCCCACATAGCAATCAGCCCCAGCATTTT.

This clonotype was seen a few times. The J gene is TRBJ2-7, the V gene TRBV7-9; no reliable D call. The CDR3 has 14 amino acids. Looked up from germline, CDR1 is SEHNR and CDR2 is FQNEAQ (reference sequence). V was cut by 1 base and J by 2 bases, with 9 bases left in between. The CDR3 DNA follows: TGTGCCAGCAGCTTAGTGGCCTCGACCTACGAGCAGTACTTC. This gives the protein CASSLVASTYEQYF.